This TCR beta chain was found in a study of spatial heterogeneity in lung cancer. Time point noted: sample taken at primary tumor resection. This clonotype was seen ten or more times. TCRdb reprocessed the 5' RACE reads with MiXCR, giving one entry per CDR3 protein. This repertoire shows 35,000 to 55,000 distinct CDR3 sequences, about 6.8% found once; its top ten account for roughly 45%. This sequence was found in a female donor with early-stage non-small cell lung cancer. The material sequenced was PBMCs, taken at surgery.

The CDR3 nucleotides read TGTGCCAGCAGTATTAGCCGGAGCTCCTATAATTCACCCCTCCACTTT. Protein product: CASSISRSSYNSPLHF. The V call is TRBV2, the J call TRBJ1-6, with D unresolved. This CDR3 region has 16 residues. With 5 bases removed from V and 0 bases from J, the gap between germline ends came to 11 bases. Germline CDR1 SNHLY, CDR2 FYNNEI.